The 15 T cell receptor beta chains below come from one sample, sequenced in a study of T-cell reconstitution after alpha-beta-depleted transplantation in children. Library preparation (for TCRbeta) was performed with unique molecular identifiers. TCRdb fed the PCR reads into MiXCR, producing one record per CDR3 protein. The repertoire holds 250,000 or so distinct CDR3 sequences, with roughly 25% as singletons. The input for sequencing was PBMCs, mostly from graft donor cells, taken 360 days after TCRalphabeta/CD19-depleted stem cell transplant. These receptors were obtained from a female patient between 2 and 15 years old who had a stem cell transplant for congenital amegakaryocytic thrombocytopenia, so the T cells may come from the graft donor.

The CDR3 DNA reads TGTGCCAGCACTATGTCCGGGAGCCCATACAATGAGCAGTTCTTC. Its protein product is CASTMSGSPYNEQFF. This rearrangement joins TRBV28 to TRBJ2-1, with D perhaps TRBD2 (6 bases). Germline CDR1 is MDHEN and CDR2 is SYDVKM. CDR3 length: 15 amino acids. Trimming took 7 bases from V and 4 from J, leaving 17 bases between them. Using reference TRBV28 and TRBJ2-1 for the parts outside the CDR3, the full variable domain is DVKVTQSSRYLVKRTGEKVFLECVQDMDHENMFWYRQDPGLGLRLIYFSYDVKMKEKGDIPEGYSVSREKKERFSLILESASTNQTSMYLCASTMSGSPYNEQFFGPGTRLTVL.

V and J are TRBV20-1 and TRBJ2-7, with D tentatively TRBD1 (6 bases). Germline loops: CDR1 DFQATT, CDR2 SNEGSKA (reference sequence). CDR3 length equals 14 residues. Trimming removed 1 base at V and 7 bases at J, with 17 bases between. The CDR3 loop is CSARAPRGPREQYF. DNA of the CDR3: TGCAGTGCTAGAGCCCCCAGGGGCCCCAGGGAGCAGTACTTC.

V and J are TRBV12-3 or TRBV12-4 and TRBJ2-5; D is ambiguous. CDR3 size: 14 residues. Trimming left V 1 base short and J 0 bases short, with 6 bases between. CDR3: CASSLEQYQETQYF. DNA of the CDR3: TGTGCCAGCAGTTTAGAACAGTACCAAGAGACCCAGTACTTC.

This clonotype was seen a handful of times. The chain recombines TRBV11-2 with TRBJ2-2, with 8 bases that match TRBD2. Unmatched junction bases numbered 9, after V lost 5 bases and J lost 4 bases. CDR3 length: 16 residues. Germline V lookup: CDR1 SGHAT, CDR2 FQNNGV. The CDR3 sequence: CASSITGGGLTGELFF. The CDR3 DNA reads TGTGCCAGCAGCATTACGGGCGGGGGGCTCACCGGGGAGCTGTTTTTT.

This chain joins TRBV20-1 and TRBJ2-1; 9 positions agree with TRBD2. The germline CDR1 and CDR2 sequences are DFQATT and SNEGSKA (reference sequence). The CDR3 has 15 residues. With 5 bases clipped from V and 3 bases from J, the junction kept 8 bases outside the gene matches. This chain's CDR3 is CSAFIPSGNYNEQFF. CDR3 nucleotides: TGCAGTGCTTTTATCCCTAGCGGGAACTACAATGAGCAGTTCTTC.

The chain uses TRBV4-1 and TRBJ2-1, with unresolved D. The germline gives CDR1 MGHRA, CDR2 YSYEKL. Trimming removed 1 base from V and 6 bases from J, with 10 bases in between. The CDR3 consists of 14 residues. CDR3: CASSQGVSINEQFF. The CDR3 nucleotides read TGCGCCAGCAGCCAAGGCGTGTCTATCAATGAGCAGTTCTTC.

The chain couples TRBV27 to TRBJ2-1; 12 bases line up with TRBD2. V lost 6 bases to trimming and J lost 2 bases; unmatched junction nucleotides: 5. Germline-derived CDR1 and CDR2 are MNHEY and SMNVEV (reference sequence). This CDR3 contains 16 residues. Written as DNA, the CDR3 is TGTGCCAGCAGAAGTCGGACTAGCGGGACCTACAATGAGCAGTTCTTC. Protein: CASRSRTSGTYNEQFF.

This clonotype has just one count. The junction differs from germline at one of its ends, possibly a read error. V and J are TRBV10-3 and TRBJ2-7, with 8 nucleotides matching TRBD1. Germline CDR1 and CDR2: ENHRY and SYGVKD. CDR3 size: 16 residues. CDR3: CAISQSRTGLTYEQYF. Written as DNA, the CDR3 is TGTGCCATCAGTCAGTCCCGGACAGGGTTGACCTACGAGCAGTACTTC.

This clonotype was seen a handful of times. The V and J genes are TRBV4-3 and TRBJ2-1; 8 bases match TRBD2. Germline V gene lookup returns CDR1 LGHNA and CDR2 YSLEER. This CDR3 is built from 18 residues. V lost 0 bases to trimming and J lost 0 bases; unmatched junction nucleotides: 7. CDR3 residues: CASSQDLGLASSYNEQFF. For the CDR3, the DNA is TGCGCCAGCAGCCAAGATCTCGGACTAGCCAGCTCCTACAATGAGCAGTTCTTC.

This chain joins TRBV5-1 and TRBJ2-1; the match to TRBD1 covers 9 bases. V lost 4 bases, J lost 8 bases, and 10 bases stayed unmatched. This CDR3 is 15 amino acids long. Germline V lookup: CDR1 SGHRS, CDR2 YFSETQ. The CDR3 protein is CASSQRGGQGHEQFF. Here the CDR3 DNA reads TGCGCCAGCAGCCAACGAGGGGGACAGGGCCATGAGCAGTTCTTC.

CDR3 region: CASKGPRGGYGYTF. CDR3 in DNA: TGTGCCAGCAAAGGGCCCCGGGGGGGCTATGGCTACACCTTC. The gene calls are TRBV12-3 or TRBV12-4 and TRBJ1-2, with D perhaps TRBD1 (5 bases). The length of the CDR3 is 14 residues. With 7 bases removed from V and 4 bases from J, the gap between germline ends came to 16 bases.

CDR3 in amino acids: CASSETGGPRELFF. The DNA for the CDR3 is TGTGCCAGCAGTGAAACAGGGGGCCCCCGGGAGCTGTTTTTT. The V and J genes are TRBV6-1 and TRBJ2-2, with 9 bases aligning to TRBD1. J gave up 9 bases and V 2 bases, and 4 bases lay outside the gene matches. Germline CDR1 reads MNHNS; CDR2 reads SASEGT. The CDR3 has 14 residues.

This sequence joins TRBV28 and TRBJ2-1; the match to TRBD2 covers 7 bases. Unmatched junction bases numbered 15, after V lost 4 bases and J lost 3 bases. Germline CDR1 MDHEN, CDR2 SYDVKM. The CDR3 contains 18 residues. This CDR3 is CASSSMVWSSGDYNEQFF. The CDR3 region has the DNA TGTGCCAGCAGTTCAATGGTATGGTCTAGCGGTGACTACAATGAGCAGTTCTTC.

The chain combines TRBV25-1 with TRBJ2-7; D remains unclear. This CDR3 spans 11 amino acids. Germline V gene data show CDR1 as MGHDK and CDR2 as SYGVNS. V lost 2 bases, J lost 6 bases, and 5 bases lay in between. The CDR3 spells CASSERFEQYF. DNA for the CDR3: TGTGCCAGCAGTGAAAGGTTCGAGCAGTACTTC.

V is TRBV28 and J is TRBJ2-4; unclear D gene. Germline assignment: CDR1 MDHEN and CDR2 SYDVKM. V lost 6 bases to trimming and J lost 0 bases, with 15 bases between them. This CDR3 contains 16 residues. CDR3 sequence reads: CASRNHYSVAKNIQYF. The CDR3 nucleotides are TGTGCCAGCAGAAATCATTATTCCGTAGCCAAAAACATTCAGTACTTC. The complete variable domain, with remaining parts taken from reference TRBV28 and TRBJ2-4, reads DVKVTQSSRYLVKRTGEKVFLECVQDMDHENMFWYRQDPGLGLRLIYFSYDVKMKEKGDIPEGYSVSREKKERFSLILESASTNQTSMYLCASRNHYSVAKNIQYFGAGTRLSVL.